Listed below are T cell receptor beta chains from one sample, sequenced in a study of blood T cell repertoires in COVID-19. The assay was immunoSEQ multiplex PCR, and TCRdb's table has in-frame clones only and misses some. Among roughly 70,000 clones, 88% were seen once, and the ten largest hold 1.4%. Sequenced: peripheral blood. Source of these receptors: a human donor in a cohort sampled during active COVID-19. Each CDR3 is given with its conserved first and last residue. A D gene is named only where the DNA matches it firmly. A row's size may be missing; if present it is once, few, many or a size class.

CDR3 length: 16; V gene: TRBV7-7; J gene: TRBJ2-5; D gene: TRBD2; clone size: .; CDR3 DNA: TGTGCCAGCAGCTTAGCTTGGACTAGCGGGGGGGAGACCCAGTACTTC; CDR3 protein: CASSLAWTSGGETQYF
CDR3 length: 14; V gene: TRBV10-3; J gene: TRBJ1-4; D gene: TRBD1; clone size: once; CDR3 DNA: TGTGCCATCAGCCGACAGGGGGTTGGTGAAAAACTGTTTTTT; CDR3 protein: CAISRQGVGEKLFF
CDR3 length: 14; V gene: TRBV19; J gene: TRBJ2-2; D gene: TRBD1; clone size: once; CDR3 DNA: TGTGCCAGTAAGGGACAGGGGAACACCGGGGAGCTGTTTTTT; CDR3 protein: CASKGQGNTGELFF
CDR3 length: 14; V gene: TRBV10-2; J gene: TRBJ2-2; D gene: .; clone size: .; CDR3 DNA: TGCGCCACCACCTGGGACACGAACACCGGGGAGCTGTTTTTT; CDR3 protein: CATTWDTNTGELFF
CDR3 length: 15; V gene: TRBV6-6; J gene: TRBJ1-1; D gene: TRBD1; clone size: .; CDR3 DNA: TGTGCCAGCAGTTACTCTCAGGGGGCCGGCACTGAAGCTTTCTTT; CDR3 protein: CASSYSQGAGTEAFF
CDR3 length: 17; V gene: TRBV9; J gene: TRBJ2-2; D gene: .; clone size: .; CDR3 DNA: TGTGCCAGCAGCGTAGCCTCCGGTAGCTCGAACACCGGGGAGCTGTTTTTT; CDR3 protein: CASSVASGSSNTGELFF
CDR3 length: 15; V gene: TRBV4-1; J gene: TRBJ2-5; D gene: TRBD2; clone size: .; CDR3 DNA: TGCGCCAGCAGCCAAGATTTCACTAGCGAAGAGACCCAGTACTTC; CDR3 protein: CASSQDFTSEETQYF
CDR3 length: 15; V gene: TRBV3-1/TRBV3-2; J gene: TRBJ2-7; D gene: .; clone size: .; CDR3 DNA: TGTGCCAGCAGCCAGCGGGGCGACACCTTCTCCGAGCAGTACTTC; CDR3 protein: CASSQRGDTFSEQYF
CDR3 length: 15; V gene: TRBV28; J gene: TRBJ2-3; D gene: .; clone size: .; CDR3 DNA: TGTGCCAGCAGTTTGGGAGCGGCTAGCACAGATACGCAGTATTTT; CDR3 protein: CASSLGAASTDTQYF
CDR3 length: 16; V gene: TRBV10-1; J gene: TRBJ2-7; D gene: .; clone size: .; CDR3 DNA: TGCGCCAGCAGTGAGTCGATGGACAGATCCCCTCTGGAGCAGTACTTC; CDR3 protein: CASSESMDRSPLEQYF
CDR3 length: 12; V gene: TRBV7-2; J gene: TRBJ1-1; D gene: TRBD1; clone size: .; CDR3 DNA: TGTGCCAGCAGCCCGGGACAGAGTGAAGCTTTCTTT; CDR3 protein: CASSPGQSEAFF
CDR3 length: 17; V gene: TRBV5-4; J gene: TRBJ2-3; D gene: TRBD2; clone size: .; CDR3 DNA: TGTGCCAGCAGCTTGGACGGACTAGCGGGTAGCACAGATACGCAGTATTTT; CDR3 protein: CASSLDGLAGSTDTQYF
CDR3 length: 15; V gene: TRBV6-4; J gene: TRBJ2-1; D gene: TRBD2; clone size: .; CDR3 DNA: TGTGCCAGCAGTGAAAATAGCGGGAGCGGTAATGAGCAGTTCTTC; CDR3 protein: CASSENSGSGNEQFF
CDR3 length: 13; V gene: TRBV5-1; J gene: TRBJ1-1; D gene: .; clone size: .; CDR3 DNA: TGCGCCAGCAGCGCGACAGGTCACACTGAAGCTTTCTTT; CDR3 protein: CASSATGHTEAFF
CDR3 length: 16; V gene: TRBV10-3; J gene: TRBJ2-7; D gene: TRBD2; clone size: .; CDR3 DNA: TGTGCCACCCAGAAGGTAGCGGGAGTAGGGGTATACGAGCAGTACTTC; CDR3 protein: CATQKVAGVGVYEQYF
CDR3 length: 18; V gene: TRBV4-2; J gene: TRBJ2-1; D gene: .; clone size: .; CDR3 DNA: TGTGCCAGCAGCCAAGATCTTGACCGCGGACTCTCCTACAATGAGCAGTTCTTC; CDR3 protein: CASSQDLDRGLSYNEQFF
CDR3 length: 15; V gene: TRBV7-2; J gene: TRBJ2-1; D gene: .; clone size: .; CDR3 DNA: TGTGCCAGCAGCTTAGGCCGAGGGCGCGGGGGCGAGCAGTTCTTC; CDR3 protein: CASSLGRGRGGEQFF
CDR3 length: 15; V gene: TRBV6-5; J gene: TRBJ1-1; D gene: .; clone size: once; CDR3 DNA: TGTGCCAGCAGTTATTCTCTCTACTCGGGCACTGAAGCTTTCTTT; CDR3 protein: CASSYSLYSGTEAFF
CDR3 length: 13; V gene: TRBV10-3; J gene: TRBJ1-3; D gene: .; clone size: .; CDR3 DNA: TGTGCCACACAGGGAGCATGGGGAAACACCATATATTTT; CDR3 protein: CATQGAWGNTIYF
CDR3 length: 12; V gene: TRBV18; J gene: TRBJ1-1; D gene: .; clone size: few; CDR3 DNA: TGTGCCAGCTCTCCTCAGACAGCTGAAGCTTTCTTT; CDR3 protein: CASSPQTAEAFF
CDR3 length: 12; V gene: TRBV15; J gene: TRBJ2-1; D gene: .; clone size: .; CDR3 DNA: TGTGCCACCAGCAGTGTCAACAATGAGCAGTTCTTC; CDR3 protein: CATSSVNNEQFF
CDR3 length: 14; V gene: TRBV11-2; J gene: TRBJ2-3; D gene: TRBD1; clone size: .; CDR3 DNA: TGTGCCAGCAGCTCCTCGACAGGGGGGGATACGCAGTATTTT; CDR3 protein: CASSSSTGGDTQYF
CDR3 length: 13; V gene: TRBV6-5; J gene: TRBJ2-2; D gene: .; clone size: .; CDR3 DNA: TGTGCCAGCAGTTTAACCGGGGCCGGGGAGCTGTTTTTT; CDR3 protein: CASSLTGAGELFF
CDR3 length: 13; V gene: TRBV30; J gene: TRBJ1-2; D gene: .; clone size: .; CDR3 DNA: TGTGCCTGGGTCCTGCCAGGAACCTATGGCTACACCTTC; CDR3 protein: CAWVLPGTYGYTF
CDR3 length: 15; V gene: TRBV4-2; J gene: TRBJ1-1; D gene: .; clone size: .; CDR3 DNA: TGTGCCAGCAGCCAAGCCAGGGGCCCTGTAAACGAAGCTTTCTTT; CDR3 protein: CASSQARGPVNEAFF
CDR3 length: 15; V gene: TRBV27; J gene: TRBJ1-4; D gene: TRBD1; clone size: .; CDR3 DNA: TGTGCCAGCAGTTTTTCAGGGGGAGCTAATGAAAAACTGTTTTTT; CDR3 protein: CASSFSGGANEKLFF
CDR3 length: 14; V gene: TRBV19; J gene: TRBJ1-1; D gene: .; clone size: .; CDR3 DNA: TGTGCCAGTAGTATGCAGGGCTTGAACACTGAAGCTTTCTTT; CDR3 protein: CASSMQGLNTEAFF
CDR3 length: 14; V gene: TRBV21-1; J gene: TRBJ2-5; D gene: .; clone size: .; CDR3 DNA: TGTGCCAGCAGCAACATCGACAACCAAGAGACCCAGTACTTC; CDR3 protein: CASSNIDNQETQYF
CDR3 length: 14; V gene: TRBV29-1; J gene: TRBJ2-3; D gene: TRBD2; clone size: .; CDR3 DNA: TGCAGCGTTGCTGGCGGGAGAGGAACAGATACGCAGTATTTT; CDR3 protein: CSVAGGRGTDTQYF
CDR3 length: 11; V gene: TRBV20-1; J gene: TRBJ2-1; D gene: TRBD2; clone size: once; CDR3 DNA: TGCAGTGCGGCGGCGCGGGAGGGACAGTTCTTC; CDR3 protein: CSAAAREGQFF
CDR3 length: 13; V gene: TRBV30; J gene: TRBJ2-2; D gene: .; clone size: few; CDR3 DNA: TGTGCCTGGAGTTCACAGGGAAGCGGGGAGCTGTTTTTT; CDR3 protein: CAWSSQGSGELFF
CDR3 length: 16; V gene: TRBV3-1/TRBV3-2; J gene: TRBJ2-3; D gene: TRBD1; clone size: .; CDR3 DNA: TGTGCCAGCAGCCAAGGGGCAGGGGGAGTCACAGATACGCAGTATTTT; CDR3 protein: CASSQGAGGVTDTQYF
CDR3 length: 16; V gene: TRBV9; J gene: TRBJ2-1; D gene: .; clone size: .; CDR3 DNA: TGTGCCAGCAGCGTCAAGGGGGCGGGGTCCTACAATGAGCAGTTCTTC; CDR3 protein: CASSVKGAGSYNEQFF
CDR3 length: 14; V gene: TRBV30; J gene: TRBJ1-4; D gene: .; clone size: .; CDR3 DNA: TGTGCCTGGAGTGTACTGGAGGGAACAGAAAAACTGTTTTTT; CDR3 protein: CAWSVLEGTEKLFF
CDR3 length: 15; V gene: TRBV27; J gene: TRBJ2-5; D gene: .; clone size: .; CDR3 DNA: TGTGCCAGCAGTATGCGGGACAGTCTCCAAGAGACCCAGTACTTC; CDR3 protein: CASSMRDSLQETQYF